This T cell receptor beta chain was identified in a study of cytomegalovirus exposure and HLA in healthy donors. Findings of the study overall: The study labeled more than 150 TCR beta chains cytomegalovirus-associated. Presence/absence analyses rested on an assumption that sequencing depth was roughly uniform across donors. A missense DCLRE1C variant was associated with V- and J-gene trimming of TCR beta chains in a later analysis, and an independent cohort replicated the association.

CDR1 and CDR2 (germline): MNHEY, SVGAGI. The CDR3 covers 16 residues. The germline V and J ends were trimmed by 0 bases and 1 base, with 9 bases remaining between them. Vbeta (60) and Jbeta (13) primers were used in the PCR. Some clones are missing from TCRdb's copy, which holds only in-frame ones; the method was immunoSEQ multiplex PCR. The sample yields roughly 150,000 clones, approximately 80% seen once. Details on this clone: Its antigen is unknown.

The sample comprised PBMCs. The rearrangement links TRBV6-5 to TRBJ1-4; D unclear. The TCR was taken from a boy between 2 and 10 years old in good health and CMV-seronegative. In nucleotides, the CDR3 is TGTGCCAGCAGTTACTCGACGGAGGAAACTAATGAAAAACTGTTTTTT. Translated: CASSYSTEETNEKLFF.